A single sample is the source of the 16 T cell receptor beta chains below, sequenced in a study of blood T cell repertoires in COVID-19. This table comes from immunoSEQ multiplex PCR, and its TCRdb copy is limited to in-frame clones, with some not included. The sample holds fewer than 300,000 clones, around 85% seen once. The sequencing input was peripheral blood. The receptors stem from a man aged 50 to 59 with active or convalescent COVID-19.

The chain is built from TRBV5-4 and TRBJ2-5; 7 bases fit TRBD2. Germline CDR1 SGHNT, CDR2 YYREEE (reference sequence). The CDR3 runs to 15 residues. V shed 4 bases and J 5 bases; nucleotides not matched to a gene: 11. The CDR3 bases are TGTGCCAGCAGCCCTGGGGGGAGGGCGGTTGAGACCCAGTACTTC. This sequence encodes CASSPGGRAVETQYF.

The rearrangement links TRBV6-1 to TRBJ1-6, with D perhaps TRBD1 (6 bases). The CDR3 contains 14 residues. Germline lookup yields CDR1 MNHNS and CDR2 SASEGT. V gave up 1 base and J gave up 8 bases, with 9 bases separating them. The CDR3 is CASSEVGQYSPLHF. The CDR3 DNA follows: TGTGCCAGCAGTGAAGTAGGACAGTATTCACCCCTCCACTTT.

The chain has TRBV13 and TRBJ2-3; 8 bases line up with TRBD2. The V segment lost 5 bases and the J segment 4 bases; nucleotides outside the gene matches: 5. The CDR3 is 14 amino acids. Germline values: CDR1 PRHDT, CDR2 FYEKMQ (reference sequence). The CDR3 nucleotides are TGTGCCAGCAGCACGTCCGGGGGGGCAGATACGCAGTATTTT. Protein product: CASSTSGGADTQYF.

Points on this clone: At one of its ends the junction is not consistent with the germline gene, which may arise from a read error. The V and J genes are TRBV5-3 and TRBJ2-7; the D gene is possibly TRBD2 (6 bases). TRBV5-3 carries the ORF label, with uncertain function. The CDR3 has 15 amino acids. The CDR3 sequence is CVRSSLGRPRGEQYF. CDR3 sequence (DNA): TGTGTCAGAAGCTCCCTAGGGAGGCCACGCGGCGAGCAGTACTTC.

This chain links TRBV5-6 with TRBJ2-7, with D maybe TRBD1 (6 bases). Between the trimmed V and J ends, which lost 0 bases and 2 bases, there was a span of 9 bases. CDR3 length: 14 residues. Germline lookup yields CDR1 SGHDT and CDR2 YYEEEE. The CDR3 DNA reads TGTGCCAGCAGCTTGGCCGGGACAACCTACGAGCAGTACTTC. Translation: CASSLAGTTYEQYF.

The chain is built from TRBV11-2 and TRBJ2-1, with a possible D match to TRBD2 (6 bases). Germline assignment: CDR1 SGHAT and CDR2 FQNNGV. CDR3 length: 16 amino acids. Between the trimmed V and J ends, which lost 5 bases and 1 base, there was a span of 15 bases. The DNA of the CDR3 is TGTGCCAGCAGCCACCCCGGGAGACTATCCTACAATGAGCAGTTCTTC. This encodes CASSHPGRLSYNEQFF. Full variable domain (rest looked up from reference TRBV11-2 and TRBJ2-1): EAGVAQSPRYKIIEKRQSVAFWCNPISGHATLYWYQQILGQGPKLLIQFQNNGVVDDSQLPKDRFSAERLKGVDSTLKIQPAKLEDSAVYLCASSHPGRLSYNEQFFGPGTRLTVL.

This chain joins TRBV6-2 or TRBV6-3 and TRBJ2-7; D is unresolved. The V gene lost 1 base and the J gene lost 3 bases, with 13 bases spanning the gap. Germline values: CDR1 MNHEY, CDR2 SVGEGT. The CDR3 runs 15 residues. CDR3 loop: CASSYLRLRDYEQYF. DNA for the CDR3: TGTGCCAGCAGTTACTTGCGACTCCGCGACTACGAGCAGTACTTC.

This chain connects TRBV5-1 to TRBJ2-5; D is possibly TRBD1 (6 bases). Germline V lookup: CDR1 SGHRS, CDR2 YFSETQ. V lost 3 bases, J lost 4 bases, and 19 bases lay in between. CDR3 length equals 16 residues. This chain's CDR3 is CASSSDPATGGETQYF. In DNA form, the CDR3 reads TGCGCCAGCAGCTCCGACCCCGCGACAGGTGGAGAGACCCAGTACTTC.

The chain is built from TRBV7-2 and TRBJ1-2; possibly TRBD1 for D (5 bases). V shed 4 bases and J shed 5 bases, with 20 bases lying between them. CDR3 length equals 16 residues. Germline V gene lookup returns CDR1 SGHTA and CDR2 FQGNSA. In nucleotides, the CDR3 is TGTGCCAGCAGCTCAGGGTATACAGGCATGAGGTATGGCTACACCTTC. Residues: CASSSGYTGMRYGYTF.

The chain uses TRBV5-1 and TRBJ2-1; 7 nucleotides align to TRBD2. CDR1 is SGHRS and CDR2 is YFSETQ in the germline V gene. V lost 4 bases, J lost 5 bases, and 24 bases stayed unmatched. The CDR3 covers 20 residues. CDR3 in DNA: TGCGCCAGCAGCCTGTGGGGCGGGAGTGAGGTTGTGGTGCAAAACAATGAGCAGTTCTTC. Its translation: CASSLWGGSEVVVQNNEQFF.

The CDR3 sequence: CASSSRDTSYEQYF. CDR3 sequence (DNA): TGTGCCAGCAGTTCCCGGGACACTTCCTACGAGCAGTACTTC. The chain employs TRBV6-5 and TRBJ2-7, with TRBD1 as a possible D gene (6 bases). This CDR3 spans 14 amino acids. Trimming shortened V by 4 bases and J by 1 base, and 11 bases separated the two germline ends. Germline V gene sequence: CDR1 MNHEY, CDR2 SVGAGI.

Details on this clone: A read error is likely, as this CDR3 ends without the conserved phenylalanine or tryptophan. The DNA is left out, because the CDR3 cannot be placed on it with certainty; the CDR3 is given as TCRdb lists it. The chain carries TRBV6-4 and TRBJ1-2; the table's TRBD1 call for D was not verified on the DNA. Germline CDR1 is MRHNA and CDR2 is SNTAGT. The CDR3 extends over 10 residues, inclusive of both ends. The CDR3 loop reads CASRPDRRWV.

The chain combines TRBV5-1 with TRBJ2-3; D possibly corresponds to TRBD2 (6 bases). With 1 base removed from V and 0 bases from J, the gap between germline ends came to 9 bases. This CDR3 spans 15 amino acids. The germline gives CDR1 SGHRS, CDR2 YFSETQ. The CDR3 loop is CASSLKAGSTDTQYF. The CDR3 nucleotides are TGCGCCAGCAGCTTGAAGGCGGGGAGCACAGATACGCAGTATTTT.

CDR3 DNA: TGTGCCAGCAGTGTATCAGGGGCGGGCTACGAGCAGTACTTC. Translation gives CASSVSGAGYEQYF. The chain uses TRBV6-6 and TRBJ2-7, with D possibly matching TRBD1 (6 bases). Between the trimmed V and J ends, which lost 5 bases and 3 bases, there was a span of 14 bases. The CDR3 is 14 amino acids. Germline CDR1 MNHNY, CDR2 SVGAGI (reference sequence).

J is TRBJ2-5 and V is TRBV7-3; TRBD2 might be the D (5 bases). The CDR3 loop spans 18 amino acids. With 2 bases removed from V and 5 bases from J, the gap between germline ends came to 24 bases. The germline V gene has CDR1 SGHTA and CDR2 FQGTGA. The chain's CDR3 is CASSLFFSARDALETQYF. CDR3 coding DNA: TGTGCCAGCAGCTTATTCTTCTCGGCCCGGGATGCACTTGAGACCCAGTACTTC.

The chain links TRBV9 to TRBJ2-1; TRBD1 aligns across 9 bases. The CDR3 sequence is 15 residues long. V lost 0 bases, J lost 7 bases, and 5 bases stayed unmatched. Germline CDR1 and CDR2: SGDLS and YYNGEE. The CDR3, as DNA: TGTGCCAGCAGCGTAGGAGGGACAGGGTGGAATGAGCAGTTCTTC. This translates into CASSVGGTGWNEQFF.